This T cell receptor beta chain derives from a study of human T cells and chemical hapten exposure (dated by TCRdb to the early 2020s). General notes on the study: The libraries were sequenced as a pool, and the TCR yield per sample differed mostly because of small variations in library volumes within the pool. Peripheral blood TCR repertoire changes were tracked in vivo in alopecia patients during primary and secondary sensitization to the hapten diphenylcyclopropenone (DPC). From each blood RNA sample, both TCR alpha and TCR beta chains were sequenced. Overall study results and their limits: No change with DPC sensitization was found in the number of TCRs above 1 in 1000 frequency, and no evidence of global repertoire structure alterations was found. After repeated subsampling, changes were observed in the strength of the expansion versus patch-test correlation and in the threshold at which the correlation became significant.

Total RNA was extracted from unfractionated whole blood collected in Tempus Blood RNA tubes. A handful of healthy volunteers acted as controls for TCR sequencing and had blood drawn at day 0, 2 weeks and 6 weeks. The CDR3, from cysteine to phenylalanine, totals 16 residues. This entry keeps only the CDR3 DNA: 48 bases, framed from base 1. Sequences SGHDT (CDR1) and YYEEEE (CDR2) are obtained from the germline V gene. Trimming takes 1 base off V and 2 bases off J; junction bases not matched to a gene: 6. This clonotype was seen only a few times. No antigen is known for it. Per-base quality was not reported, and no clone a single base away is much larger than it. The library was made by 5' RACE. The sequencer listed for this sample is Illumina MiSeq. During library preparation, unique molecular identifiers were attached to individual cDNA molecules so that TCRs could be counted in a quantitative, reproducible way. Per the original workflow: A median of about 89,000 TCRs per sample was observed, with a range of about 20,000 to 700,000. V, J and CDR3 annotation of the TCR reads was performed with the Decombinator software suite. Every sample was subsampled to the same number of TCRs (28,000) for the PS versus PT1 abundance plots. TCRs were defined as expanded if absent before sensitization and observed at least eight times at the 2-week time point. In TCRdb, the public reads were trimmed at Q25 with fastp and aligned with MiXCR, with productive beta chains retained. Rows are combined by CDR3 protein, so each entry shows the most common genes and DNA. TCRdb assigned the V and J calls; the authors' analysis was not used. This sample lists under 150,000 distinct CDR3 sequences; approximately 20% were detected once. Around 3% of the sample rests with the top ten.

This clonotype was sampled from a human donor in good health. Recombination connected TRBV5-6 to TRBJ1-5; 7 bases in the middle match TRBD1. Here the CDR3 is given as CASSLQGGIGNQPQHF. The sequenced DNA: TGTGCCAGCAGCTTGCAAGGGGGCATCGGCAATCAGCCCCAGCATTTT.